What follows are 29 T cell receptor beta chains derived from one specimen sequenced in a study of T cell responses to AZD1222 COVID-19 vaccine. Only in-frame clones appear in the TCRdb table, and some are missing; sequencing was by immunoSEQ multiplex PCR. The table has 25,000 to 35,000 clones, 93% seen once. The sample here was peripheral blood, taken on day 0 of AZD1222 vaccination. The receptors derive from an adult in good health.

This clone was detected only once. The J gene is TRBJ2-1, the V gene TRBV30, with D perhaps matching TRBD2 (5 bases). The germline CDR1 and CDR2 sequences are GTSNPN and SVGIG (reference sequence). Trimming removed 1 base at V and 2 bases at J, with 6 bases between. CDR3 size: 13 residues. CDR3: CAWSGGPYNEQFF. In DNA, the CDR3 is TGTGCCTGGAGTGGAGGGCCCTACAATGAGCAGTTCTTC.

This clone showed up just once. The J gene is TRBJ1-1, the V gene TRBV12-3 or TRBV12-4; D gene unclear. V was clipped by 1 base and J by 4 bases, with 1 base between them. This CDR3 spans 11 amino acids. CDR3 nucleotide sequence: TGTGCCAGCAGTTTAGGCACTGAAGCTTTCTTT. This codes for CASSLGTEAFF.

This chain joins TRBV9 and TRBJ2-7, with D perhaps TRBD1 (6 bases). The CDR3 spans 13 residues. CDR1 SGDLS and CDR2 YYNGEE come from the germline V gene. V lost 4 bases, J lost 4 bases, and 12 bases lay in between. For the CDR3, the DNA is TGTGCCAGCAGCCCGACAACAGGGTACGAGCAGTACTTC. It encodes CASSPTTGYEQYF.

The rearrangement joins TRBV7-7 to TRBJ1-4, with 8 bases lining up with TRBD1. After removal of 5 bases from V and 4 bases from J, the junction contained 3 bases not matched to a gene. The CDR3 is 14 residues long. Germline loops: CDR1 SSHAT, CDR2 FNYEAQ (reference sequence). The CDR3 DNA reads TGTGCCAGCAGCCGGACAGGGCTTAATGAAAAACTGTTTTTT. This codes for CASSRTGLNEKLFF.

The J gene is TRBJ1-2, the V gene TRBV4-3, with TRBD1 identical over 8 bases. After removal of 5 bases from V and 1 base from J, the junction contained 9 bases not matched to a gene. The CDR3 has 16 residues. Germline loops: CDR1 LGHNA, CDR2 YSLEER. CDR3 bases: TGCGCCAGCAGCTCCCTACCAACAGGGGGTAACTATGGCTACACCTTC. This sequence encodes CASSSLPTGGNYGYTF.

This chain connects TRBV7-9 to TRBJ1-2; no firm D call. The CDR3 totals 14 residues. Germline V gene lookup returns CDR1 SEHNR and CDR2 FQNEAQ (reference sequence). Trimming stripped 5 bases from V and 5 bases from J, with 15 bases between. CDR3 sequence: CASSLGRAEYGYTF. CDR3 nucleotide sequence: TGTGCCAGCAGCCTTGGGAGGGCGGAATATGGCTACACCTTC.

This sequence joins TRBV3-1 (or the pseudogene TRBV3-2) and TRBJ1-3; D may be TRBD1 (5 bases). The V end was cut by 4 bases, the J end by 8 bases, with 9 bases between. The CDR3 length is 12 residues. The germline V gene encodes CDR1 LGHDT and CDR2 YNNKEL (reference sequence). In nucleotides, the CDR3 is TGTGCCAGCAGCCCCTGGGGGGACACCATATATTTT. Protein: CASSPWGDTIYF.

The V call is TRBV7-2, the J call TRBJ2-6, with 7 bases that match TRBD1. The junction had 9 bases not matched to a gene; V was cut back by 7 bases and J by 0 bases. The germline V gene has CDR1 SGHTA and CDR2 FQGNSA. The CDR3 spans 17 residues. CDR3 sequence: CASIRDRASSGANVLTF. CDR3 coding DNA: TGTGCCAGCATCCGCGACAGGGCCTCCTCTGGGGCCAACGTCCTGACTTTC.

This sequence joins TRBV7-2 and TRBJ2-1; no clear D. The CDR3 consists of 15 residues. Germline CDR1 SGHTA, CDR2 FQGNSA. V gave up 4 bases and J gave up 2 bases, with 12 bases separating them. As DNA, the CDR3 is TGTGCCAGCAGCTCCCGAGCCCCCCCCTACAATGAGCAGTTCTTC. As protein: CASSSRAPPYNEQFF.

V gene TRBV6-1 combines with J gene TRBJ1-6; D not resolved. The germline V gene has CDR1 MNHNS and CDR2 SASEGT. The length of the CDR3 is 15 residues. The ends were cut back, 1 base at V and 10 bases at J, with 14 bases in the middle. The CDR3 sequence: CASSEGVGLGSPLHF. The DNA of the CDR3 is TGTGCCAGCAGTGAAGGGGTAGGTCTAGGATCACCCCTCCACTTT.

This sequence joins TRBV5-8 and TRBJ2-3; D might be TRBD2 (6 bases). The CDR3 contains 15 residues. Germline loops: CDR1 SGHTS, CDR2 YDEGEE. V lost 5 bases, J lost 0 bases, and 13 bases lay in between. In DNA, the CDR3 is TGTGCCAGCAGTCCGCCCCTAGCGAGCACAGATACGCAGTATTTT. It translates to CASSPPLASTDTQYF.

V usage is TRBV19 and J usage is TRBJ1-5; D is possibly TRBD1 (5 bases). Trimming cost V 5 bases and J 3 bases, with 11 bases left between them. From germline, CDR1 is LNHDA and CDR2 SQIVND (reference sequence). This CDR3 spans 14 amino acids. CDR3 coding DNA: TGTGCCAGTAGTCTGGCAGGGTACAATCAGCCCCAGCATTTT. Its translation: CASSLAGYNQPQHF.

The V call is TRBV18, the J call TRBJ2-7; the match to TRBD2 covers 7 bases. Germline V gene sequence: CDR1 KGHSH, CDR2 LQKENI. Germline trimming cut 0 bases from V and 7 bases from J; bases unmatched to any gene: 9. The CDR3 length is 15 residues. CDR3 in DNA: TGTGCCAGCTCACCACCGGGAGCGGGACCGGGAGAGCAGTACTTC. It encodes CASSPPGAGPGEQYF.

J is TRBJ2-5 and V is TRBV12-5, with 9 positions matching TRBD1. V lost 6 bases and J lost 5; bases outside the gene matches: 7. The CDR3 extends over 14 amino acids. Germline loops: CDR1 LGHNT, CDR2 FRNRAP. In DNA form, the CDR3 reads TGTGCTAGTGGCGGAACAGGGGGCCGGGAGACCCAGTACTTC. Translating it yields CASGGTGGRETQYF.

The chain combines TRBV4-1 with TRBJ2-1; 7 bases match TRBD2. This CDR3 is built from 18 residues. V lost 3 bases and J lost 3; bases outside the gene matches: 14. Germline CDR1 reads MGHRA; CDR2 reads YSYEKL. This chain's CDR3 is CASSHGAIAGLLYNEQFF. The CDR3 bases are TGCGCCAGCAGCCACGGAGCCATAGCGGGCCTGCTCTACAATGAGCAGTTCTTC.

V is TRBV3-1 (or the pseudogene TRBV3-2) and J is TRBJ1-6; no clear D. Trimming took 0 bases from V and 7 from J, leaving 1 base between them. Looked up from germline, CDR1 is LGHDT and CDR2 is YNNKEL (reference sequence). The CDR3 totals 12 residues. DNA for the CDR3: TGTGCCAGCAGCCAAGACAATTCACCCCTCCACTTT. Amino acid sequence: CASSQDNSPLHF.

This chain connects TRBV5-1 to TRBJ2-5; D possibly corresponds to TRBD1 (6 bases). This CDR3 contains 13 residues. V lost 2 bases, J lost 3 bases, and 8 bases lay in between. Per the germline V gene, CDR1 is SGHRS and CDR2 is YFSETQ. CDR3 sequence reads: CASSLQGEETQYF. The CDR3 DNA follows: TGCGCCAGCAGCTTACAGGGTGAAGAGACCCAGTACTTC.

The CDR3 DNA is TGTGCCAGTATTTGGACAGAGCCCTCTGGAAACACCATATATTTT. Translating it yields CASIWTEPSGNTIYF. This chain connects TRBV19 to TRBJ1-3, with D possibly matching TRBD1 (6 bases). CDR1 and CDR2 from the germline V gene are LNHDA and SQIVND (reference sequence). The ends were cut back, 7 bases at V and 0 bases at J, with 13 bases in the middle. The CDR3 contains 15 residues.

V usage is TRBV5-1 and J usage is TRBJ1-4; D not certain. V was cut by 4 bases and J by 4 bases, with 17 bases left in between. Germline loops: CDR1 SGHRS, CDR2 YFSETQ. The CDR3 totals 16 residues. CDR3 in amino acids: CASSPSVGSNNEKLFF. Here the CDR3 DNA reads TGCGCCAGCAGCCCCTCGGTGGGGTCGAATAATGAAAAACTGTTTTTT.

This sequence joins TRBV6-9 and TRBJ1-1; D ambiguous. Germline CDR1 MNHGY, CDR2 SVAAGI. The V end was cut by 7 bases, the J end by 9 bases, with 9 bases between. This CDR3 is 10 amino acids long. CDR3 coding DNA: TGTGCCAGCACAAACTTCCAAGCTTTCTTT. It is translated as CASTNFQAFF.

This clone was picked up one time. The chain carries TRBV20-1 and TRBJ1-1; no clear D gene. The CDR3 loop spans 11 amino acids. Germline values: CDR1 DFQATT, CDR2 SNEGSKA (reference sequence). V gave up 1 base and J gave up 1 base, with 1 base separating them. The CDR3 sequence: CSARANTEAFF. In nucleotides, the CDR3 is TGCAGTGCTAGAGCGAACACTGAAGCTTTCTTT.

This clone was seen more than once but under ten times. The V and J genes are TRBV6-4 and TRBJ2-1; 13 nucleotides align to TRBD2. This CDR3 is built from 15 residues. Germline V lookup: CDR1 MRHNA, CDR2 SNTAGT. V lost 6 bases, J lost 8 bases, and 7 bases stayed unmatched. Written as DNA, the CDR3 is TGTGCCAGCAGCCAGGGACTAGCGGGAAACGATGAGCAGTTCTTC. This translates into CASSQGLAGNDEQFF.

The chain uses TRBV7-8 and TRBJ1-6, with D possibly TRBD1 on 5 matching bases. The CDR3 is made up of 13 amino acids. V lost 3 bases and J lost 10, with 10 bases in between. The germline CDR1 and CDR2 sequences are SGHVS and FQNEAQ. CDR3 amino acids: CASSLAGYSPLHF. The CDR3 DNA follows: TGTGCCAGCAGCTTGGCAGGGTACTCACCCCTCCACTTT.

V and J are TRBV3-1 (or the pseudogene TRBV3-2) and TRBJ2-5; perhaps TRBD2 as D (5 bases). Trimming took off 2 bases at V and 0 bases at J, with 7 bases between the two ends. This CDR3 is built from 14 residues. Looked up from germline, CDR1 is LGHDT and CDR2 is YNNKEL (reference sequence). This CDR3 reads CASSQNGNQETQYF. CDR3 DNA: TGTGCCAGCAGCCAAAACGGGAACCAAGAGACCCAGTACTTC.

J is TRBJ1-6 and V is TRBV2; D is unresolved. V was shortened by 7 bases and J by 11 bases, with 3 bases between the two germline ends. Germline V CDR1 and CDR2: SNHLY, FYNNEI. The CDR3 length is 9 residues. The CDR3 reads CASNPPLHF. The DNA for the CDR3 is TGTGCCAGCAATCCACCCCTCCACTTT.

V is TRBV7-2 and J is TRBJ2-3; TRBD2 matches 7 bases. This CDR3 comprises 14 residues. Germline V CDR1 and CDR2: SGHTA, FQGNSA. V shed 5 bases and J 3 bases; nucleotides not matched to a gene: 5. CDR3 coding DNA: TGTGCCAGCAGCCCCGGGACTAAGACAGATACGCAGTATTTT. This sequence encodes CASSPGTKTDTQYF.

The chain uses TRBV6-5 and TRBJ1-1; TRBD1 might be the D (5 bases). The ends were cut back, 6 bases at V and 1 base at J, with 9 bases in the middle. This CDR3 comprises 13 residues. Germline V gene sequence: CDR1 MNHEY, CDR2 SVGAGI. DNA for the CDR3: TGTGCCAGCAGCCAGAGGGGGAACACTGAAGCTTTCTTT. Amino acids: CASSQRGNTEAFF.

The genes are TRBV10-3 and TRBJ1-1; perhaps TRBD1 as D (5 bases). The V gene's germline CDR1 is ENHRY and CDR2 SYGVKD. This CDR3 has 15 amino acids. V was pared by 5 bases and J by 7 bases, with 20 bases between. Here the CDR3 DNA reads TGTGCCATCAGTTACGGCCCTGGGGGTTCCAATGAAGCTTTCTTT. It is translated as CAISYGPGGSNEAFF.

The chain employs TRBV18 and TRBJ1-2; D is ambiguous. Looked up from germline, CDR1 is KGHSH and CDR2 is LQKENI. The V end lost 3 bases, the J end lost 4 bases, and 12 bases lay between the germline ends. The CDR3 is made up of 14 amino acids. CDR3 bases: TGTGCCAGCTCACCTAATACAGCAGGCTATGGCTACACCTTC. It specifies CASSPNTAGYGYTF.